Here is one TCR beta chain with its context. Its target is unknown. V was cut by 2 bases and J by 0 bases, with 22 bases left in between. Germline V gene lookup returns CDR1 LNHDA and CDR2 SQIVND (reference sequence). The CDR3 spans 19 residues. This sample was included in a study of T cells after posttransplantation cyclophosphamide. Findings and limits, study-wide: Later blood repertoires were often dominated by clones from the donor CD8+ memory compartment. TRB clonality was highly associated with recipient CMV seropositivity and reactivation.

Repertoires were generated with immunoSEQ multiplex PCR, while TCRdb's copy carries only in-frame clones and drops some. In the table there are roughly 30,000 clones, around 90% of which are singletons. What was sequenced was PBMCs. The chain recombines TRBV19 with TRBJ1-1; possible D gene TRBD1, 6 bases. The source is a woman aged 40 to 50 with a blood cancer, CMV-positive, and with a related stem cell donor. The CDR3 nucleotides read TGTGCCAGTAGTATAATGGCAGGGGCGCGTCGGACGGTGAACACTGAAGCTTTCTTT. This encodes CASSIMAGARRTVNTEAFF.